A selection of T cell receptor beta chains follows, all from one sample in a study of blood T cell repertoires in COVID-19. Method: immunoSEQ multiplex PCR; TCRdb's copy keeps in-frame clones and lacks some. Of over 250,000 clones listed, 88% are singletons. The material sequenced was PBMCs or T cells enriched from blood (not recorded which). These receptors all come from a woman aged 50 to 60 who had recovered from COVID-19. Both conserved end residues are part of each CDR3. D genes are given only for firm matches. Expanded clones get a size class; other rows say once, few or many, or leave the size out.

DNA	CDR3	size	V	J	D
TGTGCCAGCAGCCCCTCCCCCGGGACAGGGAACACCGGGGAGCTGTTTTTT	CASSPSPGTGNTGELFF	.	TRBV7-9	TRBJ2-2	TRBD1
TGTGCCTGGAGTGTCCTTGATAGCTACGCTGAAGCTTTCTTT	CAWSVLDSYAEAFF	few	TRBV30	TRBJ1-1	.
TGTGCCAGCAGAGAGGACAGGGGAGGCTATGGCTACACCTTC	CASREDRGGYGYTF	.	TRBV2	TRBJ1-2	TRBD1
TGTGCCAGCAGTTCAGCCCCGACAGAAAATTCACCCCTCCACTTT	CASSSAPTENSPLHF	.	TRBV27	TRBJ1-6	.
TGCGCCAGCAGCCAGGCCCCGGGTTCGAACACTGAAGCTTTCTTT	CASSQAPGSNTEAFF	.	TRBV4-3	TRBJ1-1	.
TGTGCCAGCAGCCGGACCTCAGGGGCCGATTATGAAAAACTGTTTTTT	CASSRTSGADYEKLFF	.	TRBV11-2	TRBJ1-4	.
TGTGCCAGCTCACCGGGACTAGCGGCATACAATGAGCAGTTCTTC	CASSPGLAAYNEQFF	.	TRBV18	TRBJ2-1	TRBD2
TGTGCCAGCAGTGAAGATCCTCCCGGGACAGGGGCTGGCTACACCTTC	CASSEDPPGTGAGYTF	.	TRBV2	TRBJ1-2	TRBD1
TGTGCCAGCAGTTTTCTATACAATGAGCAGTTCTTC	CASSFLYNEQFF	once	TRBV12-3/TRBV12-4	TRBJ2-1	.
TGTGCCACCAAGGCAGGGTCGGTTGCTAGTGAAGCTTTCTTT	CATKAGSVASEAFF	.	TRBV15	TRBJ1-1	.
TGTGCCAGCACTTCTGGGGGGACAGGGGCCTTCGAGCAGTACTTC	CASTSGGTGAFEQYF	.	TRBV7-2	TRBJ2-7	TRBD1
TGTGCCAGCAGCCCTCTCGGCGGGAGGGACCAAGAGACCCAGTACTTC	CASSPLGGRDQETQYF	.	TRBV11-2	TRBJ2-5	TRBD2
TGCAGTGCTGGGAGGGCCGATGAGCAGTTCTTC	CSAGRADEQFF	.	TRBV20-1	TRBJ2-1	TRBD2
TGTGCCAGCTCACCACCGGGAGGGAAGACTAATGAAAAACTGTTTTTT	CASSPPGGKTNEKLFF	.	TRBV18	TRBJ1-4	.
TGTGCCAGCAGTCATACTAGCGGGAGGGCCCGATACGAGCAGTACTTC	CASSHTSGRARYEQYF	.	TRBV6-2/TRBV6-3	TRBJ2-7	TRBD2
TGTGCCACCAGCAGAGAGGGCGCACTAGCGGGAGGACATGAGCAGTTCTTC	CATSREGALAGGHEQFF	.	TRBV15	TRBJ2-1	TRBD2
TGTGCCACCAGCAGCTACGACACCGGGGTTCCCCTCCACTTT	CATSSYDTGVPLHF	.	TRBV15	TRBJ1-6	.
TGTGCCAGCAGCTTATACAATAATGAAAAACTGTTTTTT	CASSLYNNEKLFF	.	TRBV7-2	TRBJ1-4	.
TGCAGTGCTAGAGGGGAGGATGAGCAGTTCTTC	CSARGEDEQFF	.	TRBV20-1	TRBJ2-1	.
TGTGCCAGCAGCCTCGGGACAGCGGGCAGGCCTACCTACGAGCAGTACTTC	CASSLGTAGRPTYEQYF	.	TRBV4-2	TRBJ2-7	.
TGTGCCAGCAGAGACCGGAGCTATGGCTACACCTTC	CASRDRSYGYTF	.	TRBV2	TRBJ1-2	.
TGTGCCAGCAGTTTATCGTCAAGCCTCAATCAGCCCCAGCATTTT	CASSLSSSLNQPQHF	.	TRBV27	TRBJ1-5	.
TGTGCCAGCAGCTTGGAACAGGGGGCCTACGAGCAGTACTTC	CASSLEQGAYEQYF	.	TRBV5-4	TRBJ2-7	TRBD1
TGTGCCAGTAGTATAGATTCACAGGGGACTGAAGCTTTCTTT	CASSIDSQGTEAFF	.	TRBV19	TRBJ1-1	TRBD1
TGTGCCAGCAGTGAATTCAGGACAGAGCAAGAGACCCAGTACTTC	CASSEFRTEQETQYF	.	TRBV25-1	TRBJ2-5	.
TGTGCCAGTACCCATCGAAGGACAGCAACAGTATCCTACGAGCAGTACTTC	CASTHRRTATVSYEQYF	.	TRBV19	TRBJ2-7	.
TGTGCCATCAGCGAAAGACAGGGGGCTGTAGGAACTGAAGCTTTCTTT	CAISERQGAVGTEAFF	.	TRBV10-3	TRBJ1-1	TRBD1
TGTGCCAGCAGTTTCCTTGACAAGAGCAATCAGCCCCAGCATTTT	CASSFLDKSNQPQHF	.	TRBV28	TRBJ1-5	.
TGTGCCAGCAGTTTATCCGGACAGCGAAGTGGCTACACCTTC	CASSLSGQRSGYTF	.	TRBV28	TRBJ1-2	.
TGTGCCAGTAGTCTCAGACCCGGGGGTAGCAATCAGCCCCAGCATTTT	CASSLRPGGSNQPQHF	.	TRBV19	TRBJ1-5	.
TGCGCCAGCAGCCAGGAACGGGGGTTCTTATCTAATGAGCAGTTCTTC	CASSQERGFLSNEQFF	.	TRBV4-1	TRBJ2-1	.
TGTGCCAGCAGTGAAGGGGACAGGAGGGGCGCAACTAATGAAAAACTGTTTTTT	CASSEGDRRGATNEKLFF	.	TRBV6-1	TRBJ1-4	TRBD1
TGTGCCAGCAGCTCAACGGGACAGGATTACAATGAGCAGTTCTTC	CASSSTGQDYNEQFF	.	TRBV7-9	TRBJ2-1	TRBD1
TGTGCCAGCAGCTTACACGCTAATCCAGGAAACACCATATATTTT	CASSLHANPGNTIYF	once	TRBV7-2	TRBJ1-3	.
TGTGCCAGCAGTTTAAGCGTTTTCTCCGGGCAGTACTTC	CASSLSVFSGQYF	.	TRBV27	TRBJ2-7	.
TGTGCCAGCTCACCCGGGACAGGGAAGCTGCAGCCCCAGCATTTT	CASSPGTGKLQPQHF	.	TRBV18	TRBJ1-5	TRBD1
TGTGCCAGCAGCTTCGACTCGAACACTGAAGCTTTCTTT	CASSFDSNTEAFF	.	TRBV11-3	TRBJ1-1	.
TGTGCCAGCAGTTTGGCAGGGTACTATGGCTACACCTTC	CASSLAGYYGYTF	.	TRBV28	TRBJ1-2	.
TGTGCCAGCAGTCGCACCGGGGGTAACTATGGCTACACCTTC	CASSRTGGNYGYTF	.	TRBV14	TRBJ1-2	.
TGTGCCAGCAGGAGGACAGTCCCGAGGGATCAGCCCCAGCATTTT	CASRRTVPRDQPQHF	.	TRBV28	TRBJ1-5	.
TGTGCCAGCAGCCACAGGGAAGTACCCTACGAGCAGTACTTC	CASSHREVPYEQYF	.	TRBV2	TRBJ2-7	.
TGTGCCACCAGCAGACCCCGCGCAGTACTAGCGAGGGAGACCCAGTACTTC	CATSRPRAVLARETQYF	.	TRBV15	TRBJ2-5	TRBD2
TGCAGCGTTTATAGTACTACAGATACGCAGTATTTT	CSVYSTTDTQYF	.	TRBV29-1	TRBJ2-3	.
TGTGCCAGCAGTTCCTATCCGGGACAGGGGCACATGAACACTGAAGCTTTCTTT	CASSSYPGQGHMNTEAFF	.	TRBV6-2/TRBV6-3	TRBJ1-1	TRBD1
TGTGCCTGCAACGACAGGGGTGATGAAGCTTTCTTT	CACNDRGDEAFF	.	TRBV30	TRBJ1-1	TRBD1
TGTGCCAGCAGATCGGGCGGGGGGGTCGATGAGCAGTTCTTC	CASRSGGGVDEQFF	.	TRBV7-2	TRBJ2-1	TRBD2
TGTGCCAGCAGTAGAGACAGCTTCTATGGCTACACCTTC	CASSRDSFYGYTF	.	TRBV2	TRBJ1-2	.
TGTGCCAGCACCTTAGTGATAGGACAGGTTAACTATGGCTACACCTTC	CASTLVIGQVNYGYTF	.	TRBV2	TRBJ1-2	TRBD1
TGTGCCAGCAGGGTCCGGTATTCACCCCTCCACTTT	CASRVRYSPLHF	once	TRBV28	TRBJ1-6	.
TGTGCCACCAGTGATGAGTCTAGCGGGAGTAATTACAATGAGCAGTTCTTC	CATSDESSGSNYNEQFF	once	TRBV24-1	TRBJ2-1	TRBD2
TGTGCCAGTAGTGCCGACGGGACAGTCGATTATAATTCACCCCTCCACTTT	CASSADGTVDYNSPLHF	.	TRBV19	TRBJ1-6	TRBD1
TGCGCCAGCAGCACAAACAGGGCCGGTGAAAAACTGTTTTTT	CASSTNRAGEKLFF	.	TRBV5-1	TRBJ1-4	.
TGTGCCAGCAGCTTGGGACTAAGCTCCTACAATGAGCAGTTCTTC	CASSLGLSSYNEQFF	.	TRBV5-8	TRBJ2-1	.
TGTGCCAGCAGCTCCCGGAGGGACAGGGTGGATACGCAGTATTTT	CASSSRRDRVDTQYF	.	TRBV9	TRBJ2-3	TRBD1
TGTGCCAGCAGCTTGGAGCGGGGCAACACAGATACGCAGTATTTT	CASSLERGNTDTQYF	.	TRBV5-4	TRBJ2-3	TRBD2
TGCGCCAGCAGCTTGTCGGCTAGCGGGAGCCTTGGCCCAGATACGCAGTATTTT	CASSLSASGSLGPDTQYF	.	TRBV5-1	TRBJ2-3	TRBD2
TGTGCCAGCAGCCCTGACACCTTCTATGGCTACACCTTC	CASSPDTFYGYTF	.	TRBV28	TRBJ1-2	.